This section outlines one TCR beta chain sequence together with its context. Its specificity is not known. This CDR3 region has 13 residues. V dropped 3 bases and J dropped 4 bases, with 10 bases sitting between them. CDR1 and CDR2 (germline): SQVTM, ANQGSEA. TCRdb analysed the reads with MiXCR anew, one entry per CDR3 protein. The sample yields some 590,000 distinct CDR3 sequences, around 40% seen once. This sample stems from a study of T cell repertoires in cytomegalovirus infection. Study at large: CMV epitopes that were recently identified and HLA-C-restricted were used alongside well-studied HLA-B-restricted ones. TCR beta signatures that were public indicated CMV infection and matching HLA type. The study, taken as a whole, reports: The response measured ex vivo was dominated by TCR beta clonotypes (HLA-C-restricted and CMV-specific).

The sample was cultured PBMCs, taken from culture after CMV antigen stimulation. The receptor's source is a human donor in good health (CMV status not recorded). Some clones in this sample may be carry-over from other donors' samples. The chain carries TRBV29-1 and TRBJ1-5; D call uncertain. CDR3 sequence reads: CSVDDGDNQPQHF. CDR3 bases: TGCAGCGTTGATGATGGGGATAATCAGCCCCAGCATTTT.